This T cell receptor (beta chain) appears in the sequencing data of a study of T cells generated in artificial thymic organoids. Overall study context: FACS removed CD4 immature single positive or double positive precursors in some experiments. General study points: TCR diversity of organoid-derived CD8 single positive cells matched thymic and naive blood cells.

Reverse primers in the TRAC or TRBC constant regions drove separate semi-nested PCRs for TCRalpha and TCRbeta. TCRdb re-called the 5' RACE reads through MiXCR, storing one row per CDR3 protein. The sample holds over 6,500 distinct CDR3 sequences; approximately 16% are singletons and the top ten take more than 1.4%. The V and J ends lost 4 bases and 2 bases respectively, with 24 bases between them. CDR1 is MGHRA, CDR2 YSYEKL, per germline. This CDR3 region has 18 residues. Many counts were recorded for this clonotype. Its target is unknown. The sample comprised naive CD8+ T cells from the thymus. The subset: CD3+TCRalphabeta+CD8SP T cells; for blood, CD45RO-CCR7+ naive CD8+ T cells. The TCR sequence derives from a human donor who gave cord blood stem cells for thymic organoid culture, a cardiac surgery patient who gave postnatal thymus, or a blood donor (not recorded which). V and J are TRBV4-1 and TRBJ2-7; TRBD1 might be the D (6 bases). The CDR3: CASSLRLQGDYLPYEQYF. In nucleotides, the CDR3 is TGCGCCAGCAGCCTTCGCCTACAGGGTGATTATTTGCCCTACGAGCAGTACTTC.